These 17 T cell receptor beta chains share one sample of origin, sequenced in a study of PD-L1 blockade in urothelial cancer. Here immunoSEQ multiplex PCR was the method, and the copy in TCRdb shows in-frame clones only, minus some. The data show about 48,000 clones, more than 80% seen once. Sample time point: peripheral blood 6 weeks after treatment start. Sequencing used PBMCs, obtained around atezolizumab (anti-PD-L1) treatment. Receptor source: a man aged 70 or older with urothelial cancer.

The gene calls are TRBV29-1 and TRBJ2-2, with TRBD2 identical over 15 bases. Germline CDR1 is SQVTM and CDR2 is ANQGSEA. The CDR3 is made up of 14 amino acids. V trimming: 6 bases; J trimming: 7 bases; junction bases outside the gene matches: 3. The CDR3 nucleotides read TGCAGCGTGTGGACTAGCGGGAGGGTCGGGGAGCTGTTTTTT. This codes for CSVWTSGRVGELFF.

This clone was recorded once. The rearrangement links TRBV28 to TRBJ2-7; weak D call: TRBD1 (6 bases). V dropped 1 base and J dropped 1 base, with 11 bases sitting between them. The CDR3 spans 15 residues. The V gene's germline CDR1 is MDHEN and CDR2 SYDVKM. The CDR3 DNA follows: TGTGCCAGCAGTTTATTGGCAGGGGATTCCTACGAGCAGTACTTC. Translating it yields CASSLLAGDSYEQYF.

The chain employs TRBV10-3 and TRBJ2-5, with D possibly being TRBD1 (6 bases). The ends were cut back, 4 bases at V and 5 bases at J, with 11 bases in the middle. Germline CDR1 reads ENHRY; CDR2 reads SYGVKD. CDR3 size: 13 residues. The CDR3 DNA is TGTGCCATCAGTGTACAGGGTGGGGAGACCCAGTACTTC. Amino acids: CAISVQGGETQYF.

The V gene is TRBV6-1, the J gene TRBJ1-3, with D hard to call. The CDR3 covers 14 residues. Per germline, CDR1 MNHNS and CDR2 SASEGT. V lost 8 bases and J lost 0, with 11 bases in between. CDR3 amino acids: CASWPPGSGNTIYF. The CDR3 DNA sequence: TGTGCCAGCTGGCCTCCGGGCTCTGGAAACACCATATATTTT.

The CDR3 nucleotides are TGTGCCAGCAGTCCCGCGAACGGAAGGGGTCCCTACAATGAGCAGTTCTTC. Protein: CASSPANGRGPYNEQFF. The chain uses TRBV28 and TRBJ2-1; maybe TRBD1 (5 bases). V was cut by 5 bases and J by 2 bases, with 19 bases left in between. Germline lookup yields CDR1 MDHEN and CDR2 SYDVKM. The CDR3 contains 17 residues.

The chain couples TRBV19 to TRBJ2-1, with TRBD2 matching over 8 bases. The CDR3 is 15 residues long. The V segment lost 2 bases and the J segment 0 bases; nucleotides outside the gene matches: 0. The V gene's germline CDR1 is LNHDA and CDR2 SQIVND (reference sequence). CDR3 residues: CASSISGSSYNEQFF. In DNA, the CDR3 is TGTGCCAGTAGTATAAGCGGGAGCTCCTACAATGAGCAGTTCTTC.

J is TRBJ2-5 and V is TRBV7-9; no clear D gene. This CDR3 has 12 amino acids. The ends were cut back, 1 base at V and 5 bases at J, with 5 bases in the middle. Per germline, CDR1 SEHNR and CDR2 FQNEAQ (reference sequence). The CDR3 here is CASSLVGETQYF. The CDR3 nucleotides read TGTGCCAGCAGCTTAGTTGGCGAGACCCAGTACTTC.

The chain employs TRBV5-4 and TRBJ2-7; TRBD2 aligns across 11 bases. V dropped 2 bases and J dropped 2; count of bases not matched to a gene: 6. The CDR3 extends over 16 amino acids. Germline V gives CDR1 SGHNT, CDR2 YYREEE (reference sequence). The CDR3 region is CASSFSIAGGPYEQYF. The CDR3 DNA sequence: TGTGCCAGCAGCTTTAGCATAGCGGGAGGGCCCTACGAGCAGTACTTC.

V is TRBV29-1 and J is TRBJ2-7, with 13 nucleotides matching TRBD2. There are 14 residues in the CDR3. Germline loops: CDR1 SQVTM, CDR2 ANQGSEA. The V segment lost 6 bases and the J segment 0 bases; nucleotides outside the gene matches: 2. CDR3 sequence (DNA): TGCAGCGTACGGACTAGCGGGAGCTCCTACGAGCAGTACTTC. Protein sequence: CSVRTSGSSYEQYF.

The chain joins TRBV6-1 to TRBJ2-5; TRBD1 is a possible D gene (6 bases). V was shortened by 6 bases and J by 2 bases, with 16 bases between the two germline ends. The CDR3 covers 15 residues. Germline CDR1 MNHNS, CDR2 SASEGT. The CDR3 here is CASRLNRAEQETQYF. The CDR3 DNA is TGTGCCAGCAGACTGAACAGGGCTGAGCAAGAGACCCAGTACTTC.

This clone was counted between two and nine times. The chain carries TRBV29-1 and TRBJ1-4; D is unclear. Germline CDR1 and CDR2: SQVTM and ANQGSEA. Trimming stripped 5 bases from V and 3 bases from J, with 10 bases between. This CDR3 spans 13 amino acids. The CDR3 DNA reads TGCAGCGTTTCGGAGGTGGCTAATGAAAAACTGTTTTTT. Its protein is CSVSEVANEKLFF.

V gene TRBV16 combines with J gene TRBJ2-7; D may be TRBD1 (6 bases). The germline V and J ends were trimmed by 7 bases and 1 base, with 14 bases remaining between them. Germline CDR1 reads KGHSY; CDR2 reads FQNENV. This CDR3 spans 14 amino acids. The CDR3, as DNA: TGTGCCAGCACACAGGGTATAGCATCCTACGAGCAGTACTTC. Encoded protein: CASTQGIASYEQYF. The complete variable domain, with remaining parts taken from reference TRBV16 and TRBJ2-7, reads GEEVAQTPKHLVRGEGQKAKLYCAPIKGHSYVFWYQQVLKNEFKFLISFQNENVFDETGMPKERFSAKCLPNSPCSLEIQATKLEDSAVYFCASTQGIASYEQYFGPGTRLTVT.

This chain links TRBV9 with TRBJ1-3; 7 positions match TRBD1. Germline lookup yields CDR1 SGDLS and CDR2 YYNGEE. J was trimmed by 0 bases and V by 3 bases; bases with no gene match: 9. The CDR3 covers 17 residues. CDR3 amino acids: CASSEGTDPFSGNTIYF. Written as DNA, the CDR3 is TGTGCCAGCAGCGAAGGGACAGACCCGTTCTCTGGAAACACCATATATTTT.

In its sample, this clone was seen a few times. This rearrangement joins TRBV19 to TRBJ2-5, with D possibly TRBD1 on 6 matching bases. There are 12 residues in the CDR3. V was cut by 11 bases and J by 5 bases, with 15 bases left in between. Germline loops: CDR1 LNHDA, CDR2 SQIVND (reference sequence). The CDR3 DNA sequence: TGTGCCTCACGACAGGCCGGGGAGACCCAGTACTTC. Protein product: CASRQAGETQYF. The full variable domain, in which reference TRBV19 and TRBJ2-5 provide the parts outside the CDR3, is DGGITQSPKYLFRKEGQNVTLSCEQNLNHDAMYWYRQDPGQGLRLIYYSQIVNDFQKGDIAEGYSVSREKKESFPLTVTSAQKNPTAFYLCASRQAGETQYFGPGTRLLVL.

The chain joins TRBV19 to TRBJ1-5; 11 bases align to TRBD1. This CDR3 comprises 15 residues. Germline V lookup: CDR1 LNHDA, CDR2 SQIVND (reference sequence). Trimming cost V 6 bases and J 7 bases; bases outside gene matches: 8. CDR3 in DNA: TGTGCCAGTAGCCGAGGACAGGGGGCATGGCAGCCCCAGCATTTT. As protein: CASSRGQGAWQPQHF.

Here the CDR3 reads CASTKPGGWETQYF. CDR3 nucleotide sequence: TGTGCCAGCACCAAGCCTGGGGGCTGGGAGACCCAGTACTTC. The gene calls are TRBV7-9 and TRBJ2-5; weak D call: TRBD1 (6 bases). In germline, CDR1 is SEHNR, CDR2 FQNEAQ (reference sequence). This CDR3 is 14 amino acids long. Trimming took off 7 bases at V and 5 bases at J, with 17 bases between the two ends.

This clone was observed a few times. This chain links TRBV6-6 with TRBJ2-3, with D tentatively TRBD2 (6 bases). CDR3 length: 11 amino acids. V dropped 6 bases and J dropped 6 bases, with 7 bases sitting between them. Per germline, CDR1 MNHNY and CDR2 SVGAGI (reference sequence). The DNA for the CDR3 is TGTGCCAGCAGGACTAGGGATACGCAGTATTTT. It encodes CASRTRDTQYF.